The clone carrying this T cell receptor (beta chain) was recorded at least ten times. Its specificity is unknown. This sample stems from a study of T cells in Graves' hyperthyroidism and ophthalmopathy. Study observations and caveats: Peripheral blood also featured most of the thyroid clonotypes expanded above 0.001.

Germline CDR1 reads LNHDA; CDR2 reads SQIVND (reference sequence). Deletions cut 6 bases from V and 6 bases from J, with 11 bases between. The CDR3 has 12 residues. Regions amplified from RNA transcripts were the TCR beta CDR3 regions. HTBI primers were the set used in a first-round RT-PCR of the TCR CDR3. TCRdb reprocessed the multiplex PCR reads via MiXCR and lists one record per CDR3 protein. The sample has hundreds of thousands of distinct CDR3 sequences; roughly a sixth are singletons. The TCR was taken from a woman aged 50 to 65 with Graves' hyperthyroidism that later progressed to Graves' ophthalmopathy. J is TRBJ1-1 and V is TRBV19, with a weak D call TRBD1 (5 bases). Sequencing input: blood. Here the CDR3 DNA reads TGTGCCAGTAGACAGCGGGGGGCTGAAGCTTTCTTT. Its protein is CASRQRGAEAFF.